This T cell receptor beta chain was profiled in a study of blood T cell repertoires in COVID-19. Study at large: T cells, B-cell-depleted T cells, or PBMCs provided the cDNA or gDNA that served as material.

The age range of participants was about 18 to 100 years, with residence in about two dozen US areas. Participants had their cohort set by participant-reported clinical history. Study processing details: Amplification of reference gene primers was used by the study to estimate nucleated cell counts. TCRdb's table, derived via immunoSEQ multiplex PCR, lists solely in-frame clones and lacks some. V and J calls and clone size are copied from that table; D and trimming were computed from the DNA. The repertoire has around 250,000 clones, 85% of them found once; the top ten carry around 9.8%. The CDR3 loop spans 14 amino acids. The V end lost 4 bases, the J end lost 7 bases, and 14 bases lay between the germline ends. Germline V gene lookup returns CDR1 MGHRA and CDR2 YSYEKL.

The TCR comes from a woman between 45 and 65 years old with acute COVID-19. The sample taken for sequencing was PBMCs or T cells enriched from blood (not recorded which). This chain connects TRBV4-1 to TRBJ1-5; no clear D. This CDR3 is CASSPDRGGQPQHF. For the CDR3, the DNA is TGCGCCAGCAGCCCGGACCGGGGTGGGCAGCCCCAGCATTTT.